The present entry profiles one TCR beta chain with its context. Its specificity is not known. This sample is part of a study of cytomegalovirus exposure and HLA in healthy donors. Study conclusions and caveats: It was reported that the classifier diagnosed cytomegalovirus status with high specificity and sensitivity in both the original and validation cohorts.

Researchers ran the PCR with 60 Vbeta and 13 Jbeta primers. Generated by immunoSEQ multiplex PCR, the TCRdb table keeps only in-frame clones and is missing some. Among 100,000 to 150,000 clones listed, 80% were seen once. Germline loops: CDR1 SGHNT, CDR2 YENEEA. Trimming took 9 bases from V and 4 from J; bases not matched to a gene: 8. The CDR3 sequence is 13 residues long. This receptor was taken from a middle-aged man in good health and CMV-seronegative. The chain employs TRBV11-3 and TRBJ1-1, with 7 bases identical to TRBD1. Sequences were obtained from PBMCs. The CDR3 sequence: CASSTGVSTEAFF. The CDR3 DNA sequence: TGTGCCAGTTCCACAGGGGTAAGCACTGAAGCTTTCTTT.